A single sample gave rise to the 26 T cell receptor beta chains below, sequenced in a study of a mutant IDH1 vaccine in newly diagnosed glioma. Clones were read by immunoSEQ multiplex PCR, and TCRdb kept only the in-frame ones, dropping some. The table has about 110,000 clones, about nine tenths seen once. Time point here: week 11, during vaccination. All doses held 300 ug of mutant IDH1 20-mer peptide, with topical imiquimod. No antigens are known for them. The sample was PBMCs, taken from a glioma patient whose treatment included an IDH1 peptide vaccine. These receptors came from a woman aged 45-60 years with glioma.

The genes are TRBV19 and TRBJ2-1, with 10 bases identical to TRBD2. The CDR3 is made up of 15 amino acids. V shed 4 bases and J 1 base; nucleotides not matched to a gene: 1. Germline CDR1 and CDR2: LNHDA and SQIVND (reference sequence). CDR3 coding DNA: TGTGCCAGTAGTAGGACTAGCGGTTCCTACAATGAGCAGTTCTTC. Its translation: CASSRTSGSYNEQFF.

The chain is built from TRBV23-1 and TRBJ2-5; possible D gene TRBD1, 6 bases. TRBV23-1 is reported as an ORF; its role is uncertain. The CDR3 is 15 amino acids. Trimming pared 4 bases from V and 2 bases from J, leaving 14 bases between. The CDR3 sequence is CASSPSDSTQETQYF. CDR3 sequence (DNA): TGCGCCAGCAGTCCCTCGGACAGCACGCAAGAGACCCAGTACTTC.

V gene TRBV21-1 combines with J gene TRBJ2-1; the DNA was not used to check the table's D call, TRBD2. TRBV21-1 is reported as a pseudogene. The CDR3 totals 18 residues. In DNA form, the CDR3 reads TGTGCCAGCCTCCTAAATCCAGATCCGGGAAGCTCCTACAATGAGCAGTTCTTC. Its protein product is CASLLNPDPGSSYNEQFF.

V gene TRBV19 combines with J gene TRBJ1-1; D is unresolved. Germline V gene sequence: CDR1 LNHDA, CDR2 SQIVND (reference sequence). There are 14 residues in the CDR3. Trimming shortened V by 3 bases and J by 4 bases, and 12 bases separated the two germline ends. The CDR3 is CASSIPGLGTEAFF. CDR3 nucleotide sequence: TGTGCCAGTAGTATCCCGGGGTTGGGCACTGAAGCTTTCTTT. The complete variable domain, with remaining parts taken from reference TRBV19 and TRBJ1-1, reads DGGITQSPKYLFRKEGQNVTLSCEQNLNHDAMYWYRQDPGQGLRLIYYSQIVNDFQKGDIAEGYSVSREKKESFPLTVTSAQKNPTAFYLCASSIPGLGTEAFFGQGTRLTVV.

The CDR3 spells CASSAGEHEQYF. Here the CDR3 DNA reads TGCGCCAGCTCAGCAGGGGAACACGAGCAGTACTTC. The chain employs TRBV5-1 and TRBJ2-5, with a tentative D call TRBD1 (6 bases). The last part of the DNA fits TRBJ2-7 better; the J call may be wrong. The CDR3 covers 12 residues. Germline V CDR1 and CDR2: SGHRS, YFSETQ.

The rearrangement links TRBV10-3 to TRBJ1-3, with no clear D. V dropped 8 bases and J dropped 4 bases, with 9 bases sitting between them. The CDR3 is made up of 12 amino acids. Germline values: CDR1 ENHRY, CDR2 SYGVKD. This CDR3 reads CAIRQQGNTIYF. The DNA of the CDR3 is TGTGCCATCCGGCAGCAAGGAAACACCATATATTTT.

The chain links TRBV27 to TRBJ1-1, with TRBD1 matching 7 bases. This CDR3 spans 15 amino acids. Trimming took 7 bases from V and 5 from J; bases not matched to a gene: 13. Germline CDR1 is MNHEY and CDR2 is SMNVEV (reference sequence). The DNA for the CDR3 is TGTGCCAGCACTCCCTCGCCAGGGGGTCGGACTGAAGCTTTCTTT. Translating it yields CASTPSPGGRTEAFF.

The V gene is TRBV6-1, the J gene TRBJ2-6; no clear D gene. Trimming cost V 1 base and J 0 bases, with 7 bases left between them. The CDR3 length is 16 residues. The germline gives CDR1 MNHNS, CDR2 SASEGT. For the CDR3, the DNA is TGTGCCAGCAGTGAAGTCGGAAACTCTGGGGCCAACGTCCTGACTTTC. Translation gives CASSEVGNSGANVLTF.

This clone was seen only once. The V and J genes are TRBV11-2 and TRBJ1-3; TRBD1 matches at 9 bases. The V segment lost 5 bases and the J segment 1 base; nucleotides outside the gene matches: 9. CDR3 length equals 17 residues. Per the germline V gene, CDR1 is SGHAT and CDR2 is FQNNGV. In nucleotides, the CDR3 is TGTGCCAGCAGCCATGGGGGGACAGGGACGTCTGGAAACACCATATATTTT. Translation: CASSHGGTGTSGNTIYF.

The chain uses TRBV11-2 and TRBJ2-1; 11 nucleotides line up with TRBD2. The CDR3 consists of 16 residues. After removal of 5 bases from V and 8 bases from J, the junction contained 11 bases not matched to a gene. CDR1 SGHAT and CDR2 FQNNGV come from the germline V gene. The CDR3 bases are TGTGCCAGCAGCCAAGACGGGGTAGCGGGAGGGCATGAGCAGTTCTTC. Translating it yields CASSQDGVAGGHEQFF.

The V and J genes are TRBV6-5 and TRBJ1-2, with 9 nucleotides matching TRBD1. This CDR3 is 14 amino acids long. Trimming removed 6 bases from V and 5 bases from J; junction bases left unmatched: 7. Germline V lookup: CDR1 MNHEY, CDR2 SVGAGI. CDR3 in amino acids: CASSQDRGPYGYTF. The CDR3 coding sequence is TGTGCCAGCAGCCAGGACAGGGGACCTTATGGCTACACCTTC.

Only one count was recorded for this clone. The gene calls are TRBV19 and TRBJ2-2; 9 bases agree with TRBD1. Unmatched junction bases numbered 6, after V lost 6 bases and J lost 7 bases. Germline V gives CDR1 LNHDA, CDR2 SQIVND (reference sequence). This CDR3 spans 14 amino acids. The CDR3 DNA reads as TGTGCCAGTAGGGGACAGGGAAGTGGCGGGGAGCTGTTTTTT. It specifies CASRGQGSGGELFF.

The chain uses TRBV29-1 and TRBJ2-5, with D tentatively TRBD2 (5 bases). Germline V lookup: CDR1 SQVTM, CDR2 ANQGSEA. CDR3 length equals 14 residues. The V gene lost 0 bases and the J gene lost 4 bases, with 12 bases spanning the gap. This chain's CDR3 is CSVEDRRIGETQYF. Here the CDR3 DNA reads TGCAGCGTTGAAGATAGGAGGATCGGAGAGACCCAGTACTTC.

The chain couples TRBV15 to TRBJ1-5, with D possibly TRBD1 on 6 matching bases. V lost 2 bases and J 4 bases, leaving 18 bases between the germline ends. The germline CDR1 and CDR2 sequences are LNHNV and YYDKDF (reference sequence). The CDR3 is made up of 17 amino acids. The CDR3 bases are TGTGCCACCAGCAGATTATTCGGGACAAACCTAAATCAGCCCCAGCATTTT. As protein: CATSRLFGTNLNQPQHF.

This clone was seen more than once but under ten times. This chain uses TRBV10-3 with TRBJ1-1; D is undetermined. V was cut by 1 base and J by 5 bases, with 8 bases left in between. Germline CDR1 and CDR2: ENHRY and SYGVKD. This CDR3 region has 13 residues. DNA for the CDR3: TGTGCCATCAGTGAGTATAAGGGAACTGAAGCTTTCTTT. As protein: CAISEYKGTEAFF.

This clone has just a few counts. The V gene is TRBV11-2, the J gene TRBJ1-1; D is unresolved. This CDR3 is built from 13 residues. Germline CDR1 SGHAT, CDR2 FQNNGV. The V and J ends lost 7 bases and 2 bases respectively, with 11 bases between them. CDR3 DNA: TGTGCCAGCAACCTACAGCTTAACACTGAAGCTTTCTTT. Residues: CASNLQLNTEAFF.

The gene calls are TRBV10-2 and TRBJ2-7; a weak D match, TRBD2 (5 bases). The germline gives CDR1 WSHSY, CDR2 SAAADI. Deletions cut 5 bases from V and 3 bases from J, with 8 bases between. CDR3 length: 12 residues. CDR3 in amino acids: CASSSGSYEQYF. In DNA form, the CDR3 reads TGCGCCAGCAGTAGCGGTAGCTACGAGCAGTACTTC.

The table lists this clone with a few counts. The V and J genes are TRBV7-9 and TRBJ1-5, with D unclear. This CDR3 comprises 14 residues. The V and J ends lost 5 bases and 2 bases respectively, with 10 bases between them. The V gene's germline CDR1 is SEHNR and CDR2 FQNEAQ (reference sequence). The CDR3 here is CASSNDKGNQPQHF. CDR3 bases: TGTGCCAGCAGCAATGATAAGGGCAATCAGCCCCAGCATTTT.

The chain is built from TRBV14 and TRBJ2-1; 13 bases fit TRBD2. The CDR3 runs 15 residues. Losses at the gene ends were 6 bases for V and 9 bases for J; bases not matched to a gene: 8. Germline V CDR1 and CDR2: SGHDN, FVKESK. The CDR3 nucleotides are TGTGCCAGCAGAACCGGGACTAGCGGGAAGGGTGAGCAGTTCTTC. Encoded protein: CASRTGTSGKGEQFF.

This clone has only one observation. The chain is built from TRBV28 and TRBJ2-5; 8 bases agree with TRBD2. The CDR3 totals 17 residues. The germline V gene has CDR1 MDHEN and CDR2 SYDVKM. V shed 6 bases, J shed 5 bases, and the junction held 17 bases outside the gene matches. Here the CDR3 reads CASRPGTRGRKGETQYF. CDR3 coding DNA: TGTGCCAGCAGGCCCGGGACTAGAGGTCGAAAAGGGGAGACCCAGTACTTC.

The chain carries TRBV19 and TRBJ1-3, with a weak D call TRBD1 (6 bases). V lost 6 bases, J lost 5 bases, and 17 bases lay in between. There are 15 residues in the CDR3. Germline CDR1 LNHDA, CDR2 SQIVND (reference sequence). The CDR3 coding sequence is TGTGCCAGTAGGCCCGCGGGACATATAAGAAACACCATATATTTT. Its translation: CASRPAGHIRNTIYF.

The chain carries TRBV13 and TRBJ1-5; D gene uncertain. V lost 6 bases to trimming and J lost 1 base, with 7 bases between them. Germline loops: CDR1 PRHDT, CDR2 FYEKMQ (reference sequence). The length of the CDR3 is 13 residues. CDR3 loop: CASRGWSNQPQHF. CDR3 DNA: TGTGCCAGCAGGGGTTGGAGCAATCAGCCCCAGCATTTT.

J is TRBJ1-1 and V is TRBV5-5; D gene unclear. Trimming cost V 3 bases and J 0 bases, with 12 bases left between them. There are 15 residues in the CDR3. Germline values: CDR1 SGHKS, CDR2 YYEKEE (reference sequence). DNA of the CDR3: TGTGCCAGCAGCTGGACGGTGACTATGAACACTGAAGCTTTCTTT. Translating gives CASSWTVTMNTEAFF.

The chain uses TRBV9 and TRBJ2-1; TRBD1 matches 9 bases. The length of the CDR3 is 13 residues. V lost 4 bases and J lost 7; bases outside the gene matches: 3. Germline lookup yields CDR1 SGDLS and CDR2 YYNGEE. The CDR3 DNA follows: TGTGCCAGCAGCATAGACAGGGGGAATGAGCAGTTCTTC. This gives the protein CASSIDRGNEQFF.

The V call is TRBV28, the J call TRBJ2-1, with D maybe TRBD2 (7 bases). Germline CDR1 and CDR2: MDHEN and SYDVKM. V lost 5 bases, J lost 8 bases, and 22 bases lay in between. The CDR3 runs to 16 residues. The CDR3 region has the DNA TGTGCCAGCAGTCTTCTGGGGGCGGGAGAATTAGATGAGCAGTTCTTC. Its protein product is CASSLLGAGELDEQFF.

This clone showed up just once. The chain combines TRBV28 with TRBJ1-2, with a weak D call TRBD1 (6 bases). Germline V gene lookup returns CDR1 MDHEN and CDR2 SYDVKM. The CDR3 loop spans 14 amino acids. Trimming removed 3 bases at V and 2 bases at J, with 10 bases between. The CDR3 coding sequence is TGTGCCAGCAGTTTTGCCCAGGGGAACTATGGCTACACCTTC. Residues: CASSFAQGNYGYTF.